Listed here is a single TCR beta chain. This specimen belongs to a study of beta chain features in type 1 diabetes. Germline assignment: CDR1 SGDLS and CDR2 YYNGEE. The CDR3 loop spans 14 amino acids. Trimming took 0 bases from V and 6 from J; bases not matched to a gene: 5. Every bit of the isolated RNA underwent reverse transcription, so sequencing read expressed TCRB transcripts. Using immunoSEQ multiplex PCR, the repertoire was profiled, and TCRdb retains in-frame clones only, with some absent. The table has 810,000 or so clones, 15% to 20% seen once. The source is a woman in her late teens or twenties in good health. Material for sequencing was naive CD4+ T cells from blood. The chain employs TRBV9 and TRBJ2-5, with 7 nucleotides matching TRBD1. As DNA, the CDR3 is TGTGCCAGCAGCGTAGTATCGACAGGGCAGACCCAGTACTTC. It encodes CASSVVSTGQTQYF.